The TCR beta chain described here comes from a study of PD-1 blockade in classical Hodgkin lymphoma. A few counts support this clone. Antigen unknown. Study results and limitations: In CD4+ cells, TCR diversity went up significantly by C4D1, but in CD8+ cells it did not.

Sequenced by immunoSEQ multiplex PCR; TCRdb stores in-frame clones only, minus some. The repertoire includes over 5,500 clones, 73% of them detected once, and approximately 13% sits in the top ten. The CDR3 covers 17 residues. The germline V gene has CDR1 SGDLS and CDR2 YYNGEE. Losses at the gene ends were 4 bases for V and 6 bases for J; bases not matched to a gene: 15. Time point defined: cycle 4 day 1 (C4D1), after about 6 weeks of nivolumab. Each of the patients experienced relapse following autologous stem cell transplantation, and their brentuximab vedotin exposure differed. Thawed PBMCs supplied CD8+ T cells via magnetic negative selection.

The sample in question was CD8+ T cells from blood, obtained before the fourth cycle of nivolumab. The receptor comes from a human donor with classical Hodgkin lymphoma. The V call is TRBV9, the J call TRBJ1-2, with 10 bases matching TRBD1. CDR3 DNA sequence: TGTGCCAGCAGCCCATACTCTGGGACAGGGGCGCTTGATGGCTACACCTTC. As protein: CASSPYSGTGALDGYTF.